The sequence of this T cell receptor beta chain was determined in a study of shared clonotypes between healthy human individuals. CD45RO-negative, CCR7-positively selected cells formed the naive CD8 fraction, excluding terminally differentiated effector memory CD45RA+ cells. V lost 4 bases and J lost 9; bases outside the gene matches: 12. CDR1 is SGDLS, CDR2 YYNGEE, per germline. The CDR3 covers 15 residues. Sequencing was performed with immunoSEQ multiplex PCR; in TCRdb, only in-frame clones are kept and a portion is missing. The table lists roughly 2,000,000 clones, over 85% of them singletons. Worth noting for this clone: Antigen unknown.

Study results and limitations: Sorted-subset samples were not fully sequenced, rarefaction indicated. Shared clonotypes: roughly 4.5% naive CD4, around 4% naive CD8, 2.3% memory CD4, approximately 0.4% memory CD8.

The specimen sequenced was naive CD8+ T cells from PBMCs. The receptor was isolated from a man aged 18 to 29 in good health. Some clones in this sample may be carry-over from other donors' samples. This chain joins TRBV9 and TRBJ2-1, with 8 bases lining up with TRBD2. The CDR3 DNA is TGTGCCAGCAGCCTCCTGGCGGCGGGAGGCGGTGAGCAGTTCTTC. This gives the protein CASSLLAAGGGEQFF. The full variable domain, in which reference TRBV9 and TRBJ2-1 provide the parts outside the CDR3, is DSGVTQTPKHLITATGQRVTLRCSPRSGDLSVYWYQQSLDQGLQFLIQYYNGEERAKGNILERFSAQQFPDLHSELNLSSLELGDSALYFCASSLLAAGGGEQFFGPGTRLTVL.